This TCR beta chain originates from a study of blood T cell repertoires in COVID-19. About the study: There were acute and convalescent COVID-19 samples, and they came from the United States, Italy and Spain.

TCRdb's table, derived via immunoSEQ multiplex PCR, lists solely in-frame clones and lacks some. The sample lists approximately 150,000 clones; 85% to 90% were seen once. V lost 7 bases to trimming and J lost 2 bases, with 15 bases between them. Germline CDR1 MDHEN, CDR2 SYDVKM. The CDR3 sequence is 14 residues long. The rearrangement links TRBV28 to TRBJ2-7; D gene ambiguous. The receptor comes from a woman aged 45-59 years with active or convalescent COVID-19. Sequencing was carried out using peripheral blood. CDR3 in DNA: TGTGCCAGCACCGAAAAGACAAACCCCTACGAGCAGTACTTC. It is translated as CASTEKTNPYEQYF.